This paragraph reports one TCR beta chain. Its target is not known. TCRdb's copy holds only in-frame clones and misses some; the assay was immunoSEQ multiplex PCR. This table holds roughly 73,000 clones, about nine tenths found once. The sample is drawn from a study of graft-versus-host responses after intestinal transplantation. This CDR3 has 15 amino acids. The germline CDR1 and CDR2 sequences are SGHRS and YFSETQ. Unmatched junction bases numbered 11, after V lost 4 bases and J lost 5 bases. This chain uses TRBV5-1 with TRBJ1-1; 7 positions match TRBD1. The starting material was unstimulated CD8+ T cells sorted from spleen or lymph node cells, obtained before transplant. The clonotype was recovered from a human donor who was the organ donor for an intestinal transplant. CDR3 region: CASSPDPTGRTEAFF. The CDR3 coding sequence is TGCGCCAGCAGCCCCGATCCGACAGGGAGGACTGAAGCTTTCTTT.